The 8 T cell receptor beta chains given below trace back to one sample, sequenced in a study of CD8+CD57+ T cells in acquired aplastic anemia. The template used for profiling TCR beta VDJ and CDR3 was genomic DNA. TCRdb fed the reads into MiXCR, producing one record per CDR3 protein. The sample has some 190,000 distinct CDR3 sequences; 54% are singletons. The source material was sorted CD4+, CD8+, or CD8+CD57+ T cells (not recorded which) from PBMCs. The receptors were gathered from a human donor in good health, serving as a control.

CDR3 loop: CASSVGSVGQGNYGYTF. In DNA form, the CDR3 reads TGCGCCAGCAGCGTAGGCTCCGTGGGACAGGGCAACTATGGCTACACCTTC. The V and J genes are TRBV5-1 and TRBJ1-2; 9 bases line up with TRBD1. The CDR3 has 17 residues. Per germline, CDR1 SGHRS and CDR2 YFSETQ. V lost 4 bases and J lost 2; bases outside the gene matches: 12.

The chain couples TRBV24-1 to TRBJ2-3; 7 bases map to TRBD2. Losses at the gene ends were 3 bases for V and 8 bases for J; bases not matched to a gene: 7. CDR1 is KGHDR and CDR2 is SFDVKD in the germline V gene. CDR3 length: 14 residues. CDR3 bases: TGTGCCACCAGTGATACCAGCGGGGAGGGTACGCAGTATTTT. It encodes CATSDTSGEGTQYF.

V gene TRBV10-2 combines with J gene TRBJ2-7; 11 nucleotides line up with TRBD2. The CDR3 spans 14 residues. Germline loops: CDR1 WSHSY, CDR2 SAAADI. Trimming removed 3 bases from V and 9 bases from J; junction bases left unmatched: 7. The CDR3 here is CASSEVAGGRGQYF. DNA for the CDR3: TGCGCCAGCAGTGAAGTAGCGGGAGGGCGAGGGCAGTACTTC.

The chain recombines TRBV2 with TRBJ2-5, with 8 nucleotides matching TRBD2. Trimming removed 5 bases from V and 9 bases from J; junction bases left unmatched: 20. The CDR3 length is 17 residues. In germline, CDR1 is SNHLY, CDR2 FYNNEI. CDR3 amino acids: CASSQTSDVVVFGAQYF. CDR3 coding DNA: TGTGCCAGCAGTCAGACTAGCGATGTCGTGGTCTTCGGGGCCCAGTACTTC.

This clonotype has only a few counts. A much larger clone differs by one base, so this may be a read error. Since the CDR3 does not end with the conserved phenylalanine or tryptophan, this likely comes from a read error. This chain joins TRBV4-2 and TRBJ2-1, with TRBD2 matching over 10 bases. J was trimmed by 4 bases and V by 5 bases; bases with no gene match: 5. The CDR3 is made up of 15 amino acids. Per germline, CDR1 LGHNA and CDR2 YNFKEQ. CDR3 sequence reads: CASSEPSGGYNEQFL. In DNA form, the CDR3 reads TGTGCCAGCAGCGAGCCTAGCGGGGGTTACAATGAGCAGTTCCTC.

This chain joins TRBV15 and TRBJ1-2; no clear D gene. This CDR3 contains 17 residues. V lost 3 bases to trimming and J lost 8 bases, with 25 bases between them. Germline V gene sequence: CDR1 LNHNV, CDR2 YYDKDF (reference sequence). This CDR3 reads CATSSRAWAATREGYTF. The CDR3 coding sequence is TGTGCCACCAGCAGCAGAGCTTGGGCAGCCACCCGTGAAGGCTACACCTTC.

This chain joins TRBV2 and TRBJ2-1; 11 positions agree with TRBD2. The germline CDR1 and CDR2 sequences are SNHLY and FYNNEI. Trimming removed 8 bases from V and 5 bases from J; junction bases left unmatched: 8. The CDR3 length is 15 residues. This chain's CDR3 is CASGRPGLADNEQFF. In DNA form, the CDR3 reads TGTGCCAGCGGTCGACCGGGACTAGCGGACAATGAGCAGTTCTTC. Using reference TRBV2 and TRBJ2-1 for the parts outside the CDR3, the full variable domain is EPEVTQTPSHQVTQMGQEVILRCVPISNHLYFYWYRQILGQKVEFLVSFYNNEISEKSEIFDDQFSVERPDGSNFTLKIRSTKLEDSAMYFCASGRPGLADNEQFFGPGTRLTVL.

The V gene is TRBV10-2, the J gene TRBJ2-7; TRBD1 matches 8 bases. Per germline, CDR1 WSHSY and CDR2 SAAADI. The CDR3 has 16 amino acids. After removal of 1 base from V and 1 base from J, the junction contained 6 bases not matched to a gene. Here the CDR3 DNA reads TGCGCCAGCAGTGAGTACGGGACAGGCGATTCCTACGAGCAGTACTTC. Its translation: CASSEYGTGDSYEQYF.